This T cell receptor beta chain was sequenced for a study of regulatory T cells in long-lasting Graves disease. This CDR3 is 16 amino acids long. CDR1 is SGHDT and CDR2 is YYEEEE in the germline V gene. Trimming cost V 4 bases and J 0 bases, with 16 bases left between them. As to time point: newly diagnosed GD, antithyroid drugs for less than 3 months. With RNA extracted from PBMCs as input, the TCR library was made. This clonotype was seen a few times. CDR3-region Arm-PCR and iRepertoire HTBI primers produced the TCR beta libraries. TCRdb recomputed calls from the multiplex PCR reads with MiXCR, one row per CDR3 protein. The table lists about 620,000 distinct CDR3 sequences, roughly 15% of them singletons. These data also formed part of another study, on T cells in Graves' hyperthyroidism and ophthalmopathy.

The receptor comes from a young woman with Graves disease. This chain links TRBV5-6 with TRBJ1-2; D is possibly TRBD1 (5 bases). The sample in question was peripheral blood mononuclear cells (PBMCs), obtained at new diagnosis, from a patient treated with antithyroid drugs. CDR3 in amino acids: CASSPSGADANYGYTF. The CDR3 DNA sequence: TGTGCCAGCAGCCCCTCTGGGGCAGACGCTAACTATGGCTACACCTTC.